Each of the 21 T cell receptor beta chains below was sequenced from the same sample in a study of human T cells and chemical hapten exposure. Time point: patch test 1, 2 weeks after DPC sensitization. Stated treatment: therapeutic diphenylcyclopropenone sensitization with weekly scalp DPC. TCRdb reprocessed the RACE reads with MiXCR, giving one entry per CDR3 protein. The repertoire has about 340,000 distinct CDR3 sequences, around 7% of them found once; the top ten carry around 8.2%. The source was whole blood, collected in connection with sensitization to the hapten diphenylcyclopropenone (DPC). These receptors all come from a woman younger than 35 with alopecia areata. Some clones in this sample may be carry-over from other donors' samples.

This clonotype was detected ten times or more. The chain links TRBV5-1 to TRBJ2-3; tentative D call: TRBD1 (5 bases). This CDR3 comprises 15 residues. The germline V and J ends were trimmed by 4 bases and 4 bases, with 16 bases remaining between them. Germline V gene lookup returns CDR1 SGHRS and CDR2 YFSETQ. CDR3: CASSLNSQGADTQYF. CDR3 coding DNA: TGCGCCAGCAGCCTCAATTCGCAGGGTGCAGATACGCAGTATTTT.

This clonotype was observed a handful of times. The chain joins TRBV11-3 to TRBJ2-7; TRBD2 agrees at 11 bases. The CDR3 is made up of 16 amino acids. Per the germline V gene, CDR1 is SGHNT and CDR2 is YENEEA. V lost 5 bases to trimming and J lost 2 bases; unmatched junction nucleotides: 8. The CDR3 region is CASSVPSGGLPYEQYF. The DNA for the CDR3 is TGTGCCAGCAGCGTCCCTAGCGGGGGGCTTCCCTACGAGCAGTACTTC.

This clonotype was counted a few times. One junction end disagrees with the germline gene, perhaps due to a read error. The chain is built from TRBV3-1 and TRBJ2-1; perhaps TRBD2 as D (6 bases). CDR1 and CDR2 (germline): LGHDT, YNNKEL (reference sequence). This CDR3 is 13 amino acids long. The CDR3 DNA reads TGTGCCAGCAGCCAAGATCTGGCTAGCGTAGGTACTTTC. Its translation is CASSQDLASVGTF.

This clonotype was picked up a small number of times. The genes are TRBV14 and TRBJ1-1, with D possibly being TRBD1 (5 bases). The length of the CDR3 is 17 residues. Germline V gives CDR1 SGHDN, CDR2 FVKESK. Trimming left V 0 bases short and J 1 base short, with 15 bases between. CDR3 DNA: TGTGCCAGCAGCCAAGATGTTTGGGGGGGAAGGAACACTGAAGCTTTCTTT. It codes for CASSQDVWGGRNTEAFF.

The J gene is TRBJ1-5, the V gene TRBV27, with no clear D. CDR3 length: 13 residues. Germline V gene sequence: CDR1 MNHEY, CDR2 SMNVEV (reference sequence). The V end lost 5 bases, the J end lost 5 bases, and 10 bases lay between the germline ends. CDR3: CASSVTSDQPQHF. In DNA, the CDR3 is TGTGCCAGCAGTGTGACTTCGGATCAGCCCCAGCATTTT.

There are many counts of this clonotype. The genes are TRBV4-2 and TRBJ1-3; D unresolved. This CDR3 spans 15 amino acids. Germline V gene data show CDR1 as LGHNA and CDR2 as YNFKEQ. V lost 0 bases and J lost 0, with 6 bases in between. The CDR3 sequence: CASSQDRYSGNTIYF. The CDR3 DNA follows: TGTGCCAGCAGCCAAGATAGATACTCTGGAAACACCATATATTTT.

The table lists this clonotype with many counts. For the CDR3, the DNA is TGTGCCAGCAGCCAATTTAGCAATCAGCCCCAGCATTTT. It translates to CASSQFSNQPQHF. The chain has TRBV3-1 and TRBJ1-5; D remains unclear. The germline gives CDR1 LGHDT, CDR2 YNNKEL (reference sequence). Deletions cut 2 bases from V and 0 bases from J, with 2 bases between. This CDR3 contains 13 residues. Filled out from reference TRBV3-1 and TRBJ1-5, the complete variable domain reads DTAVSQTPKYLVTQMGNDKSIKCEQNLGHDTMYWYKQDSKKFLKIMFSYNNKELIINETVPNRFSPKSPDKAHLNLHINSLELGDSAVYFCASSQFSNQPQHFGDGTRLSIL.

This clonotype showed up many times. J is TRBJ2-7 and V is TRBV6-1; the match to TRBD1 covers 12 bases. The CDR3 runs 13 residues. Germline assignment: CDR1 MNHNS and CDR2 SASEGT. V trimming: 8 bases; J trimming: 7 bases; junction bases outside the gene matches: 6. The CDR3 protein is CASRDRGRWEQYF. Written as DNA, the CDR3 is TGTGCCAGCCGGGACAGGGGGCGTTGGGAGCAGTACTTC.

V is TRBV7-2 and J is TRBJ2-2, with 7 bases aligning to TRBD2. The CDR3 sequence is 14 residues long. Germline V gene data show CDR1 as SGHTA and CDR2 as FQGNSA. Trimming at V came to 1 base and at J to 5 bases, leaving 1 base not matched to a gene. The CDR3 sequence is CASSLDGGTGELFF. Written as DNA, the CDR3 is TGTGCCAGCAGCTTAGACGGGGGGACCGGGGAGCTGTTTTTT. The full variable domain, in which reference TRBV7-2 and TRBJ2-2 provide the parts outside the CDR3, is GAGVSQSPSNKVTEKGKDVELRCDPISGHTALYWYRQSLGQGLEFLIYFQGNSAPDKSGLPSDRFSAERTGGSVSTLTIQRTQQEDSAVYLCASSLDGGTGELFFGEGSRLTVL.

This clonotype was counted only a few times. V and J are TRBV6-6 and TRBJ1-5, with TRBD1 matching 11 bases. Germline V lookup: CDR1 MNHNY, CDR2 SVGAGI (reference sequence). J lost 1 base, V lost 2 bases, and 7 bases had no gene match. The CDR3 has 18 amino acids. The CDR3 DNA sequence: TGTGCCAGCAGTTACCCCGGACAGGGGGCCGAGAGCAATCAGCCCCAGCATTTT. It is translated as CASSYPGQGAESNQPQHF.

The V gene is TRBV7-9, the J gene TRBJ1-4; D is unclear. This CDR3 is built from 16 residues. In germline, CDR1 is SEHNR, CDR2 FQNEAQ (reference sequence). The germline V and J ends were trimmed by 3 bases and 0 bases, with 11 bases remaining between them. For the CDR3, the DNA is TGTGCCAGCAGCTTCCCGGACGGGGCAACTAATGAAAAACTGTTTTTT. It encodes CASSFPDGATNEKLFF.

Ten or more counts support this clonotype. The CDR3 here is CASSQVGGRGVHEQYF. CDR3 coding DNA: TGTGCCAGCAGCCAAGTTGGGGGCAGGGGAGTGCACGAGCAGTACTTC. The rearrangement links TRBV4-2 to TRBJ2-7; a weak D match, TRBD1 (6 bases). This CDR3 contains 16 residues. CDR1 and CDR2 from the germline V gene are LGHNA and YNFKEQ. V lost 1 base to trimming and J lost 5 bases, with 18 bases between them.

CDR3 amino acids: CATTDGTSYGYTF. CDR3 DNA sequence: TGTGCCACCACCGACGGGACATCTTATGGCTACACCTTC. The chain employs TRBV24-1 and TRBJ1-2; D is possibly TRBD1 (6 bases). This CDR3 has 13 amino acids. Germline CDR1 reads KGHDR; CDR2 reads SFDVKD. The ends were cut back, 8 bases at V and 5 bases at J, with 14 bases in the middle.

This clonotype was seen at least ten times. J is TRBJ1-1 and V is TRBV10-2; no definite D call. Per germline, CDR1 WSHSY and CDR2 SAAADI. Between the trimmed V and J ends, which lost 7 bases and 2 bases, there was a span of 8 bases. The CDR3 loop spans 12 amino acids. The DNA for the CDR3 is TGCGCCAGCACGGACGGCAACACTGAAGCTTTCTTT. It translates to CASTDGNTEAFF.

The J gene is TRBJ1-1, the V gene TRBV2, with a possible D match to TRBD1 (5 bases). The V and J ends lost 5 bases and 6 bases respectively, with 10 bases between them. The length of the CDR3 is 12 residues. CDR1 is SNHLY, CDR2 FYNNEI, per germline. The CDR3 spells CASSSQGAEAFF. CDR3 nucleotides: TGTGCCAGCAGTTCCCAGGGCGCTGAAGCTTTCTTT.

This clonotype showed up just a few times. The chain couples TRBV18 to TRBJ1-4; D may be TRBD1 (5 bases). V gave up 6 bases and J gave up 3 bases, with 14 bases separating them. The CDR3 consists of 15 residues. Germline V gives CDR1 KGHSH, CDR2 LQKENI. This chain's CDR3 is CASSSQGVPNEKLFF. CDR3 bases: TGTGCCAGCTCGTCCCAGGGAGTACCTAATGAAAAACTGTTTTTT.

The chain combines TRBV6-5 with TRBJ1-6; D is perhaps TRBD1 (6 bases). Trimming removed 8 bases from V and 10 bases from J, with 18 bases in between. The CDR3 covers 14 residues. Per germline, CDR1 MNHEY and CDR2 SVGAGI. The CDR3 loop is CASHNSGEGSPLHF. The CDR3 DNA reads TGTGCCAGCCATAATTCAGGGGAAGGGTCACCCCTCCACTTT.

As regards this clonotype: Since no conserved phenylalanine or tryptophan closes the CDR3, a read error is the likely cause. The chain joins TRBV6-5 to TRBJ2-1; TRBD2 matches 7 bases. Losses at the gene ends were 2 bases for V and 3 bases for J; bases not matched to a gene: 4. The CDR3 sequence is 15 residues long. Looked up from germline, CDR1 is MNHEY and CDR2 is SVGAGI. DNA of the CDR3: TGTGCCAGCAGTTACGGGGGGGAATTCTACAATGAGCAGTTCCTC. Its translation: CASSYGGEFYNEQFL.

This clonotype was seen ten or more times. V usage is TRBV7-2 and J usage is TRBJ2-3; 8 bases align to TRBD2. The junction had 19 bases not matched to a gene; V was cut back by 5 bases and J by 3 bases. Germline V lookup: CDR1 SGHTA, CDR2 FQGNSA. CDR3 length: 19 amino acids. This CDR3 reads CASSPRRAGGRILTDTQYF. For the CDR3, the DNA is TGTGCCAGCAGCCCGCGTCGGGCGGGGGGCCGGATATTGACAGATACGCAGTATTTT.

In regard to this clonotype: It may be a read error: a sequence one base away is much more abundant. This rearrangement joins TRBV9 to TRBJ2-3, with D uncertain. V lost 4 bases to trimming and J lost 4 bases, with 10 bases between them. CDR1 is SGDLS and CDR2 is YYNGEE in the germline V gene. The CDR3 runs to 13 residues. The CDR3 DNA reads as TGTGCCAGCAGCATAAGGTCGGCAGATACGCAGTATTTT. Translation: CASSIRSADTQYF.

This clonotype was recorded a few times. This chain links TRBV12-3 or TRBV12-4 with TRBJ1-2; no definite D call. V was shortened by 2 bases and J by 0 bases, with 4 bases between the two germline ends. This CDR3 is 13 amino acids long. The CDR3 bases are TGTGCCAGCAGTTTAAAAGCTAACTATGGCTACACCTTC. This encodes CASSLKANYGYTF.